This is a list of T cell receptor beta chains from one sample in a study of T cell clones after liver transplantation. Generated by immunoSEQ multiplex PCR, the TCRdb table keeps only in-frame clones and is missing some. The table lists 20,000 to 25,000 clones, roughly 80% of them singletons, with 30% to 40% in the top ten. The sequenced sample was CD8+ T cells from blood, obtained roughly 55 months after liver transplant. These receptors came from a human patient who received a liver transplant. T cells may partly derive from the graft donor. Both conserved end residues are part of each CDR3. A D gene is named only where the DNA matches it firmly. The listing skips clone size in some rows; elsewhere it reads once, few, many or a size class.

clone size: NA
J gene: TRBJ2-5
D gene: NA
CDR3 length: 11
V gene: TRBV20-1
CDR3 protein: CSASHSATQYF
CDR3 DNA: TGCAGTGCTAGTCATTCGGCAACCCAGTACTTC

clone size: NA
J gene: TRBJ2-5
D gene: TRBD2
CDR3 length: 16
V gene: TRBV9
CDR3 protein: CASSVEIAGIQETQYF
CDR3 DNA: TGTGCCAGCAGCGTAGAAATAGCGGGGATACAAGAGACCCAGTACTTC

clone size: NA
J gene: TRBJ2-5
D gene: TRBD1
CDR3 length: 14
V gene: TRBV19
CDR3 protein: CASSIETGRKTQYF
CDR3 DNA: TGTGCCAGTAGTATAGAGACAGGGAGAAAGACCCAGTACTTC

clone size: NA
J gene: TRBJ1-5
D gene: TRBD1
CDR3 length: 15
V gene: TRBV4-1
CDR3 protein: CASSQAGGSNQPQHF
CDR3 DNA: TGCGCCAGCAGCCAAGCAGGGGGCAGCAATCAGCCCCAGCATTTT

clone size: NA
J gene: TRBJ1-2
D gene: TRBD1
CDR3 length: 14
V gene: TRBV11-2
CDR3 protein: CASSAVRDSYGYTF
CDR3 DNA: TGTGCCAGCAGCGCAGTCCGGGACAGCTATGGCTACACCTTC

clone size: NA
J gene: TRBJ1-1
D gene: TRBD1
CDR3 length: 15
V gene: TRBV30
CDR3 protein: CAWSDPWTGVPEAFF
CDR3 DNA: TGTGCCTGGAGTGACCCCTGGACAGGGGTACCTGAAGCTTTCTTT

clone size: NA
J gene: TRBJ2-7
D gene: NA
CDR3 length: 13
V gene: TRBV7-6
CDR3 protein: CASSPGPNYEQYF
CDR3 DNA: TGTGCCAGCAGCCCCGGGCCAAACTACGAGCAATACTTC

clone size: NA
J gene: TRBJ1-1
D gene: NA
CDR3 length: 12
V gene: TRBV6-6
CDR3 protein: CASSYERPEAFF
CDR3 DNA: TGTGCCAGCAGTTACGAAAGGCCTGAAGCTTTCTTT

clone size: NA
J gene: TRBJ1-2
D gene: NA
CDR3 length: 16
V gene: TRBV5-4
CDR3 protein: CASSPRGGESGYGYTF
CDR3 DNA: TGTGCCAGCAGCCCTCGAGGGGGTGAGTCGGGCTATGGCTACACCTTC

clone size: NA
J gene: TRBJ2-7
D gene: NA
CDR3 length: 12
V gene: TRBV7-9
CDR3 protein: CASSKLRYEQYF
CDR3 DNA: TGTGCCAGCAGCAAACTTAGGTACGAGCAGTACTTC

clone size: NA
J gene: TRBJ1-5
D gene: TRBD1
CDR3 length: 15
V gene: TRBV5-1
CDR3 protein: CASSSGTGVNQPQHF
CDR3 DNA: TGCGCCAGCAGCTCTGGGACAGGGGTTAATCAGCCCCAGCATTTT

clone size: few
J gene: TRBJ2-5
D gene: NA
CDR3 length: 12
V gene: TRBV7-3
CDR3 protein: CASSLPGETQYF
CDR3 DNA: TGTGCCAGCAGCTTACCAGGGGAGACCCAGTACTTC

clone size: few
J gene: TRBJ2-7
D gene: NA
CDR3 length: 15
V gene: TRBV9
CDR3 protein: CASSSGMALGGEQYF
CDR3 DNA: TGTGCCAGCAGCTCTGGGATGGCGTTAGGCGGCGAGCAGTACTTC

clone size: NA
J gene: TRBJ2-7
D gene: NA
CDR3 length: 15
V gene: TRBV28
CDR3 protein: CASSLVLRGNYEQYF
CDR3 DNA: TGTGCCAGCAGTTTAGTTCTCCGGGGCAACTACGAGCAGTACTTC

clone size: few
J gene: TRBJ2-3
D gene: NA
CDR3 length: 13
V gene: TRBV9
CDR3 protein: CASSVALTDTQYF
CDR3 DNA: TGTGCCAGCAGCGTCGCTCTCACAGATACGCAGTATTTT

clone size: medium-sized
J gene: TRBJ1-4
D gene: TRBD1
CDR3 length: 14
V gene: TRBV28
CDR3 protein: CASRPDRGEEKLFF
CDR3 DNA: TGTGCCAGCAGACCGGACAGGGGTGAGGAAAAACTGTTTTTT

clone size: NA
J gene: TRBJ2-3
D gene: NA
CDR3 length: 15
V gene: TRBV15
CDR3 protein: CATSRDGGPPGTQYF
CDR3 DNA: TGTGCCACCAGCAGAGACGGGGGTCCTCCCGGTACGCAGTATTTT

clone size: NA
J gene: TRBJ1-5
D gene: NA
CDR3 length: 16
V gene: TRBV27
CDR3 protein: CASSLAADLSNQPQHF
CDR3 DNA: TGTGCCAGCAGTTTAGCGGCGGACCTTAGCAATCAGCCCCAGCATTTT

clone size: NA
J gene: TRBJ2-1
D gene: TRBD2
CDR3 length: 16
V gene: TRBV19
CDR3 protein: CASSPRGTSAYNEQFF
CDR3 DNA: TGTGCCAGTAGTCCACGAGGGACTAGCGCGTACAATGAGCAGTTCTTC

clone size: NA
J gene: TRBJ2-2
D gene: NA
CDR3 length: 15
V gene: TRBV5-6
CDR3 protein: CASSHRTANTGELFF
CDR3 DNA: TGTGCCAGCAGTCATCGCACAGCTAACACCGGGGAGCTGTTTTTT

clone size: few
J gene: TRBJ2-7
D gene: NA
CDR3 length: 15
V gene: TRBV29-1
CDR3 protein: CSVEDWGRQTYEQYF
CDR3 DNA: TGCAGCGTTGAAGACTGGGGGCGGCAGACCTACGAGCAGTACTTC

clone size: few
J gene: TRBJ1-1
D gene: TRBD1
CDR3 length: 14
V gene: TRBV6-5
CDR3 protein: CASGTGYFNTEAFF
CDR3 DNA: TGTGCCAGCGGGACAGGGTATTTCAACACTGAAGCTTTCTTT

clone size: NA
J gene: TRBJ2-7
D gene: NA
CDR3 length: 13
V gene: TRBV28
CDR3 protein: CASSLGGGYEQYF
CDR3 DNA: TGTGCCAGCAGTTTGGGTGGGGGCTACGAGCAGTACTTC

clone size: NA
J gene: TRBJ1-5
D gene: NA
CDR3 length: 16
V gene: TRBV21-1
CDR3 protein: CASRRTGPYSNQPQHF
CDR3 DNA: TGTGCCAGCCGCCGAACAGGACCCTATAGCAATCAGCCCCAGCATTTT

clone size: NA
J gene: TRBJ2-5
D gene: NA
CDR3 length: 14
V gene: TRBV7-7
CDR3 protein: CASKAYTVQETQYF
CDR3 DNA: TGTGCTAGCAAAGCTTATACAGTCCAAGAGACCCAGTACTTC

clone size: NA
J gene: TRBJ2-7
D gene: NA
CDR3 length: 16
V gene: TRBV27
CDR3 protein: CASSLRGLGVGYEQYF
CDR3 DNA: TGTGCCAGCAGTTTAAGGGGATTGGGCGTTGGCTACGAGCAGTACTTC

clone size: few
J gene: TRBJ2-3
D gene: TRBD1
CDR3 length: 16
V gene: TRBV13
CDR3 protein: CASSARTGGPTDTQYF
CDR3 DNA: TGTGCCAGCAGCGCTAGGACAGGGGGCCCCACAGATACGCAGTATTTT

clone size: NA
J gene: TRBJ2-7
D gene: TRBD2
CDR3 length: 15
V gene: TRBV9
CDR3 protein: CASSPSGVSSYEQYF
CDR3 DNA: TGTGCCAGCAGCCCTAGCGGGGTTAGCTCCTACGAGCAGTACTTC

clone size: NA
J gene: TRBJ2-5
D gene: NA
CDR3 length: 16
V gene: TRBV14
CDR3 protein: CASSLLQSAGQETQYF
CDR3 DNA: TGTGCCAGCAGCCTCCTGCAGAGCGCAGGGCAAGAGACCCAGTACTTC

clone size: NA
J gene: TRBJ1-5
D gene: TRBD1
CDR3 length: 15
V gene: TRBV28
CDR3 protein: CASSPRDRGYQPQHF
CDR3 DNA: TGTGCCAGCAGTCCCCGGGACAGGGGATATCAGCCCCAGCATTTT

clone size: NA
J gene: TRBJ2-3
D gene: NA
CDR3 length: 12
V gene: TRBV6-6
CDR3 protein: CASRPIGDTQYF
CDR3 DNA: TGTGCCAGCAGGCCGATAGGGGATACGCAGTATTTT

clone size: NA
J gene: TRBJ2-3
D gene: NA
CDR3 length: 14
V gene: TRBV28
CDR3 protein: CASSSPKRTDTQYF
CDR3 DNA: TGTGCCAGCAGTTCCCCGAAGAGAACAGATACGCAGTATTTT

clone size: NA
J gene: TRBJ2-2
D gene: TRBD2
CDR3 length: 15
V gene: TRBV11-2
CDR3 protein: CASSHGTSDTGELFF
CDR3 DNA: TGTGCCAGCAGCCACGGGACTAGCGACACCGGGGAGCTGTTTTTT

clone size: medium-sized
J gene: TRBJ1-1
D gene: NA
CDR3 length: 15
V gene: TRBV19
CDR3 protein: CASSIRDGPLTEAFF
CDR3 DNA: TGTGCCAGTAGTATTCGGGACGGACCACTCACTGAAGCTTTCTTT

clone size: NA
J gene: TRBJ1-2
D gene: NA
CDR3 length: 11
V gene: TRBV30
CDR3 protein: CCPVQTRGYTF
CDR3 DNA: TGTTGCCCAGTCCAAACGCGGGGCTACACCTTC

clone size: NA
J gene: TRBJ2-1
D gene: TRBD1
CDR3 length: 15
V gene: TRBV27
CDR3 protein: CASSLTGGAGNEQFF
CDR3 DNA: TGTGCCAGCAGTTTGACAGGGGGCGCGGGCAATGAGCAGTTCTTC

clone size: NA
J gene: TRBJ2-3
D gene: NA
CDR3 length: 15
V gene: TRBV9
CDR3 protein: CASSVRGSRTDTQYF
CDR3 DNA: TGTGCCAGCAGCGTACGCGGGTCCCGCACAGATACGCAGTATTTT

clone size: NA
J gene: TRBJ2-3
D gene: TRBD2
CDR3 length: 16
V gene: TRBV27
CDR3 protein: CASSLYGSGGADTQYF
CDR3 DNA: TGTGCCAGCAGTTTATATGGTAGCGGGGGGGCGGATACGCAGTATTTT

clone size: NA
J gene: TRBJ2-7
D gene: NA
CDR3 length: 14
V gene: TRBV15
CDR3 protein: CATSRAGADYEQYF
CDR3 DNA: TGTGCCACCAGCAGAGCGGGGGCCGACTACGAGCAGTACTTC

clone size: NA
J gene: TRBJ2-4
D gene: NA
CDR3 length: 15
V gene: TRBV5-4
CDR3 protein: CASSPNTLAKNIQYF
CDR3 DNA: TGTGCCAGCAGCCCGAATACCCTAGCCAAAAACATTCAGTACTTC

clone size: NA
J gene: TRBJ2-7
D gene: TRBD1
CDR3 length: 18
V gene: TRBV5-5
CDR3 protein: CASSLGPRRQGESYEQYF
CDR3 DNA: TGTGCCAGCAGCTTGGGCCCCAGGCGTCAGGGGGAATCCTACGAGCAGTACTTC

clone size: NA
J gene: TRBJ2-7
D gene: NA
CDR3 length: 12
V gene: TRBV30
CDR3 protein: CAWSDDGYEQYF
CDR3 DNA: TGTGCCTGGAGTGACGATGGCTACGAGCAGTACTTC

clone size: NA
J gene: TRBJ1-1
D gene: NA
CDR3 length: 13
V gene: TRBV23-1
CDR3 protein: CASSQSLNTEAFF
CDR3 DNA: TGCGCCAGCAGTCAATCCCTAAACACTGAAGCTTTCTTT

clone size: NA
J gene: TRBJ2-1
D gene: NA
CDR3 length: 13
V gene: TRBV7-6
CDR3 protein: CASSYGTYNEQFF
CDR3 DNA: TGTGCCAGCAGTTACGGAACCTACAATGAGCAGTTCTTC

clone size: NA
J gene: TRBJ2-7
D gene: TRBD1
CDR3 length: 18
V gene: TRBV27
CDR3 protein: CASSYLTPGQGVLGEQYF
CDR3 DNA: TGTGCCAGCAGTTACCTCACACCGGGACAGGGTGTTTTGGGCGAGCAGTACTTC

clone size: once
J gene: TRBJ2-2
D gene: NA
CDR3 length: 12
V gene: TRBV28
CDR3 protein: CASSPTAGELFF
CDR3 DNA: TGTGCCAGCAGTCCAACAGCCGGGGAGCTGTTTTTT

clone size: NA
J gene: TRBJ1-2
D gene: NA
CDR3 length: 13
V gene: TRBV27
CDR3 protein: CASSYQGDYGYTF
CDR3 DNA: TGTGCCAGCAGTTACCAGGGCGACTATGGCTACACCTTC

clone size: few
J gene: TRBJ2-7
D gene: NA
CDR3 length: 14
V gene: TRBV10-1
CDR3 protein: CASSEGRLSYEQYF
CDR3 DNA: TGCGCCAGCAGTGAGGGACGCTTGAGCTACGAGCAGTACTTC

clone size: once
J gene: TRBJ2-7
D gene: NA
CDR3 length: 16
V gene: TRBV28
CDR3 protein: CASSFSLVGLGYEQYF
CDR3 DNA: TGTGCCAGCAGTTTCTCTTTGGTCGGACTGGGGTATGAGCAGTACTTC

clone size: few
J gene: TRBJ1-2
D gene: NA
CDR3 length: 11
V gene: TRBV5-1
CDR3 protein: CASSSGKGYTF
CDR3 DNA: TGCGCCAGCAGCTCAGGGAAAGGCTACACCTTC

clone size: NA
J gene: TRBJ2-7
D gene: TRBD2
CDR3 length: 14
V gene: TRBV19
CDR3 protein: CASSTTSGGSEQYF
CDR3 DNA: TGTGCCAGTAGTACAACTAGCGGGGGATCCGAGCAGTACTTC

clone size: NA
J gene: TRBJ2-2
D gene: TRBD1
CDR3 length: 14
V gene: TRBV4-1
CDR3 protein: CASTRTGGDGELFF
CDR3 DNA: TGCGCCAGCACCCGGACAGGGGGAGACGGGGAGCTGTTTTTT

clone size: NA
J gene: TRBJ2-7
D gene: NA
CDR3 length: 13
V gene: TRBV11-2
CDR3 protein: CASSLMLNYEQYF
CDR3 DNA: TGTGCCAGCAGTCTAATGTTAAACTACGAGCAGTACTTC

clone size: NA
J gene: TRBJ1-2
D gene: TRBD1
CDR3 length: 13
V gene: TRBV29-1
CDR3 protein: CSVGTGEDYGYTF
CDR3 DNA: TGCAGCGTGGGGACAGGGGAAGACTATGGCTACACCTTC